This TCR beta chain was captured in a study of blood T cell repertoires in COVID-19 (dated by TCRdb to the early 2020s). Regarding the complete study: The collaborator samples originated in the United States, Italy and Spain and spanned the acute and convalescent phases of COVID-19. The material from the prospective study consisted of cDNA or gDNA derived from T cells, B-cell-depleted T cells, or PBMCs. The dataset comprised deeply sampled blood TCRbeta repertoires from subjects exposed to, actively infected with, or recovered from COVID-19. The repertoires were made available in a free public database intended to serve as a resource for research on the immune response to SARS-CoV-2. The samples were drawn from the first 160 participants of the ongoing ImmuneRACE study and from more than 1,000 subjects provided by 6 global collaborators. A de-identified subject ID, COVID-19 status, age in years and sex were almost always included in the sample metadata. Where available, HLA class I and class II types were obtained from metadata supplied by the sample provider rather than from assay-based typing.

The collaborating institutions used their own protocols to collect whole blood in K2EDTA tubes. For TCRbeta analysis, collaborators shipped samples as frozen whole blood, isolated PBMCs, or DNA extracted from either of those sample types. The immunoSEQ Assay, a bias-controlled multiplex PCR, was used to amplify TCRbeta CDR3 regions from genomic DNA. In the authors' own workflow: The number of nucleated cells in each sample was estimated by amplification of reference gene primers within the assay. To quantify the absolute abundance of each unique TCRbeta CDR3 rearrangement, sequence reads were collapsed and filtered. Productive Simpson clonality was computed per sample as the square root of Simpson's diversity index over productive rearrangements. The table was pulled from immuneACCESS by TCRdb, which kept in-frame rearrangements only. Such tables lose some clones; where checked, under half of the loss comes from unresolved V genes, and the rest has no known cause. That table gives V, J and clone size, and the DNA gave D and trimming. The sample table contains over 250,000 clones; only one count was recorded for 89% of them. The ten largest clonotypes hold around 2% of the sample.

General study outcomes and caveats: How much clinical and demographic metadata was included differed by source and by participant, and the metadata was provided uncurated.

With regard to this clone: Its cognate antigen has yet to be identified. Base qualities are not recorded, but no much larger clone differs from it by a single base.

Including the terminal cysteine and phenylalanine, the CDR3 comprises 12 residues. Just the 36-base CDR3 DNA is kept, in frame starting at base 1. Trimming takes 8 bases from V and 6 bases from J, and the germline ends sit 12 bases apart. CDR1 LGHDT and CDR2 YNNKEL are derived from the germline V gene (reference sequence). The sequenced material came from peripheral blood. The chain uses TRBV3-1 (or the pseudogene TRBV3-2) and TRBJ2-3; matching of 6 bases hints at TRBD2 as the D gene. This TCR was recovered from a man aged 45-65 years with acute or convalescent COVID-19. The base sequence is TGTGCCAGCGGGACTCTGTCGGATACGCAGTATTTT. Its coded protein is CASGTLSDTQYF.